Presented here are 19 T cell receptor beta chains from one specimen sequenced in a study of graft-versus-host responses after intestinal transplantation. The antigens of these receptors remain unknown. Some clones are missing from TCRdb's copy, which holds only in-frame ones; the method was immunoSEQ multiplex PCR. The sample includes about 50,000 clones, roughly 91% of them seen just once. Sample: unstimulated CD4+ T cells sorted from spleen or lymph node cells, taken before transplant. The receptor set was obtained from a human donor who was the organ donor for an intestinal transplant.

The rearrangement links TRBV30 to TRBJ2-7; D may be TRBD2 (5 bases). The V gene lost 0 bases and the J gene lost 7 bases, with 7 bases spanning the gap. The CDR3 loop spans 11 amino acids. Germline assignment: CDR1 GTSNPN and CDR2 SVGIG (reference sequence). CDR3 DNA sequence: TGTGCCTGGAGTGTACAGCGGGAGCAGTACTTC. It is translated as CAWSVQREQYF.

The genes are TRBV5-1 and TRBJ1-2; the D is unclear. The CDR3 spans 11 residues. The germline V gene encodes CDR1 SGHRS and CDR2 YFSETQ. V lost 0 bases and J lost 4, with 1 base in between. The CDR3 reads CASSLGYGYTF. For the CDR3, the DNA is TGCGCCAGCAGCTTGGGCTATGGCTACACCTTC.

The J gene is TRBJ1-4, the V gene TRBV27, with D perhaps matching TRBD1 (5 bases). The CDR3 is 12 residues long. V gave up 5 bases and J gave up 8 bases, with 9 bases separating them. CDR1 and CDR2 (germline): MNHEY, SMNVEV (reference sequence). Written as DNA, the CDR3 is TGTGCCAGCAGTCAGGGTGCCGAAAAACTGTTTTTT. Encoded protein: CASSQGAEKLFF.

CDR3 sequence (DNA): TGTGCCAGCAGTGAATACGGGGGGAGGGCCCACGAGCAGTACTTC. This gives the protein CASSEYGGRAHEQYF. The chain links TRBV25-1 to TRBJ2-5; TRBD2 aligns across 7 bases. The end of the DNA is better explained by TRBJ2-7, so the J call may be wrong. This CDR3 region has 15 residues. Germline V gene lookup returns CDR1 MGHDK and CDR2 SYGVNS.

The genes are TRBV7-2 and TRBJ2-7; 9 nucleotides match TRBD2. This CDR3 comprises 16 residues. Per germline, CDR1 SGHTA and CDR2 FQGNSA. Unmatched junction bases numbered 5, after V lost 0 bases and J lost 2 bases. The CDR3 sequence: CASSLATTSGTYEQYF. In DNA form, the CDR3 reads TGTGCCAGCAGCTTAGCGACGACTAGCGGTACCTACGAGCAGTACTTC.

The V and J genes are TRBV28 and TRBJ1-5; D unresolved. The V gene's germline CDR1 is MDHEN and CDR2 SYDVKM. V dropped 5 bases and J dropped 5 bases, with 16 bases sitting between them. There are 15 residues in the CDR3. The CDR3: CASSLIGGIHQPQHF. CDR3 nucleotide sequence: TGTGCCAGCAGTCTAATTGGAGGGATCCATCAGCCCCAGCATTTT.

The chain carries TRBV19 and TRBJ2-1; D remains unclear. Germline V CDR1 and CDR2: LNHDA, SQIVND (reference sequence). V lost 7 bases, J lost 12 bases, and 16 bases lay in between. The CDR3 covers 12 residues. Here the CDR3 DNA reads TGTGCCAGTAATTCCCCCTTCAAGGCGCAGTTCTTC. Translated: CASNSPFKAQFF.

The chain couples TRBV7-2 to TRBJ1-6; 9 nucleotides match TRBD1. The CDR3 contains 15 residues. CDR1 and CDR2 from the germline V gene are SGHTA and FQGNSA. V gave up 1 base and J gave up 10 bases; unmatched junction bases: 5. CDR3 in DNA: TGTGCCAGCAGCTTAGGGACAGGGGTGTTCTCACCCCTCCACTTT. It is translated as CASSLGTGVFSPLHF. Based on the CDR3 plus reference TRBV7-2 and TRBJ1-6, the full variable domain is GAGVSQSPSNKVTEKGKDVELRCDPISGHTALYWYRQSLGQGLEFLIYFQGNSAPDKSGLPSDRFSAERTGGSVSTLTIQRTQQEDSAVYLCASSLGTGVFSPLHFGNGTRLTVT.

This sequence joins TRBV9 and TRBJ2-3; 7 positions agree with TRBD2. This CDR3 contains 14 residues. The ends lost 1 base at V and 1 base at J; junction bases unmatched: 0. The V gene's germline CDR1 is SGDLS and CDR2 YYNGEE. CDR3 in amino acids: CASSVLAGTDTQYF. The CDR3 DNA is TGTGCCAGCAGCGTACTAGCGGGCACAGATACGCAGTATTTT.

V is TRBV6-6 and J is TRBJ1-2; 7 bases line up with TRBD1. Germline V gene data show CDR1 as MNHNY and CDR2 as SVGAGI (reference sequence). After removal of 7 bases from V and 2 bases from J, the junction contained 7 bases not matched to a gene. The CDR3 contains 14 residues. The CDR3 region has the DNA TGTGCCAGCACCCGACAGGGAGGGAACTATGGCTACACCTTC. Protein sequence: CASTRQGGNYGYTF.

This CDR3 is CASSVVAGQGYSDTQYF. The CDR3 DNA reads TGTGCCAGCAGCGTAGTTGCGGGACAGGGGTATTCAGATACGCAGTATTTT. The chain employs TRBV9 and TRBJ2-3, with 10 bases lining up with TRBD1. This CDR3 comprises 17 residues. CDR1 and CDR2 (germline): SGDLS, YYNGEE. The J segment lost 4 bases and the V segment lost 0 bases, leaving 8 bases of the junction unmatched.

V is TRBV30 and J is TRBJ1-2, with D unclear. The CDR3 extends over 12 amino acids. CDR1 is GTSNPN, CDR2 SVGIG, per germline (reference sequence). Trimming pared 2 bases from V and 3 bases from J, leaving 7 bases between. CDR3 amino acids: CAWSSLDYGYTF. CDR3 nucleotides: TGTGCCTGGAGTTCCTTGGACTATGGCTACACCTTC.

This chain joins TRBV18 and TRBJ2-1; 7 bases fit TRBD1. In germline, CDR1 is KGHSH, CDR2 LQKENI. The V and J ends lost 0 bases and 1 base, in that order; junction bases with no gene match: 18. The CDR3 is 21 residues long. CDR3 in amino acids: CASSPPFGALDRQGSYNEQFF. In DNA, the CDR3 is TGTGCCAGCTCACCACCGTTTGGGGCCCTGGACAGGCAGGGTTCCTACAATGAGCAGTTCTTC.

The chain uses TRBV2 and TRBJ1-1; 7 positions agree with TRBD1. V trimming: 6 bases; J trimming: 5 bases; junction bases outside the gene matches: 3. The CDR3 covers 12 residues. The V gene's germline CDR1 is SNHLY and CDR2 FYNNEI. CDR3 in amino acids: CASRAGGTEAFF. Written as DNA, the CDR3 is TGTGCCAGCAGGGCAGGGGGAACTGAAGCTTTCTTT.

V and J are TRBV9 and TRBJ2-3, with 7 bases matching TRBD2. In germline, CDR1 is SGDLS, CDR2 YYNGEE. The trim removed 0 bases at V and 2 bases at J, leaving 3 bases unmatched. The CDR3 covers 15 residues. CDR3 loop: CASSVVAGLTDTQYF. The CDR3 DNA sequence: TGTGCCAGCAGCGTAGTAGCGGGTCTCACAGATACGCAGTATTTT.

In DNA, the CDR3 is TGTGCCAGCAGTTACTCAGTCTCTGGGGCCAACGTCCTGACTTTC. Protein sequence: CASSYSVSGANVLTF. This chain links TRBV6-5 with TRBJ2-6; D unresolved. The CDR3 length is 15 residues. Germline CDR1 and CDR2: MNHEY and SVGAGI. V lost 0 bases and J 0 bases, leaving 3 bases between the germline ends.

This sequence joins TRBV10-2 and TRBJ2-7; D is undetermined. This CDR3 has 11 residues. Per germline, CDR1 WSHSY and CDR2 SAAADI. The germline V and J ends were trimmed by 3 bases and 4 bases, with 4 bases remaining between them. The CDR3: CASSERYEQYF. The CDR3 DNA reads as TGCGCCAGCAGTGAAAGGTACGAGCAGTACTTC.

This clone has just one count. The V gene is TRBV6-6, the J gene TRBJ2-7, with 9 bases identical to TRBD1. Trimming at V came to 5 bases and at J to 4 bases, leaving 6 bases not matched to a gene. Per the germline V gene, CDR1 is MNHNY and CDR2 is SVGAGI (reference sequence). This CDR3 contains 14 residues. CDR3: CASSTGTGFYEQYF. The CDR3 DNA sequence: TGTGCCAGCAGTACGGGGACAGGGTTTTACGAGCAGTACTTC.

This clone has just one count. J is TRBJ2-5 and V is TRBV28; D ambiguous. V shed 4 bases and J shed 4 bases, with 7 bases lying between them. This CDR3 region has 12 residues. Germline V CDR1 and CDR2: MDHEN, SYDVKM. CDR3 sequence: CASSSLTETQYF. The CDR3 DNA reads TGTGCCAGCAGTTCACTTACAGAGACCCAGTACTTC.